This T cell receptor beta chain was retrieved from a study of CD8 T cells in ankylosing spondylitis. Whole-study results and caveats: Past studies reported some motif variants in reactive arthritis synovial fluid and blood. A TCR beta motif made of eight highly homologous variants seemed typical of ankylosing spondylitis blood.

With respect to this clonotype: Its matching antigen is unknown.

TCRdb redid the calling of the 5' RACE reads with MiXCR, one entry per CDR3 protein. The table has 670,000 or so distinct CDR3 sequences, around 20% seen once. The source of this sequence is a male donor with ankylosing spondylitis. Input material: blood, either unsorted or a sorted T cell fraction (not recorded which).

The DNA for the CDR3 is TGTGCCAGCAGTTTAATGGATTACACTGAAGCTTTCTTT. It translates to CASSLMDYTEAFF. The chain has TRBV12-3 or TRBV12-4 and TRBJ1-1; no clear D. The V end was cut by 2 bases, the J end by 3 bases, with 7 bases between. The CDR3 consists of 13 residues.